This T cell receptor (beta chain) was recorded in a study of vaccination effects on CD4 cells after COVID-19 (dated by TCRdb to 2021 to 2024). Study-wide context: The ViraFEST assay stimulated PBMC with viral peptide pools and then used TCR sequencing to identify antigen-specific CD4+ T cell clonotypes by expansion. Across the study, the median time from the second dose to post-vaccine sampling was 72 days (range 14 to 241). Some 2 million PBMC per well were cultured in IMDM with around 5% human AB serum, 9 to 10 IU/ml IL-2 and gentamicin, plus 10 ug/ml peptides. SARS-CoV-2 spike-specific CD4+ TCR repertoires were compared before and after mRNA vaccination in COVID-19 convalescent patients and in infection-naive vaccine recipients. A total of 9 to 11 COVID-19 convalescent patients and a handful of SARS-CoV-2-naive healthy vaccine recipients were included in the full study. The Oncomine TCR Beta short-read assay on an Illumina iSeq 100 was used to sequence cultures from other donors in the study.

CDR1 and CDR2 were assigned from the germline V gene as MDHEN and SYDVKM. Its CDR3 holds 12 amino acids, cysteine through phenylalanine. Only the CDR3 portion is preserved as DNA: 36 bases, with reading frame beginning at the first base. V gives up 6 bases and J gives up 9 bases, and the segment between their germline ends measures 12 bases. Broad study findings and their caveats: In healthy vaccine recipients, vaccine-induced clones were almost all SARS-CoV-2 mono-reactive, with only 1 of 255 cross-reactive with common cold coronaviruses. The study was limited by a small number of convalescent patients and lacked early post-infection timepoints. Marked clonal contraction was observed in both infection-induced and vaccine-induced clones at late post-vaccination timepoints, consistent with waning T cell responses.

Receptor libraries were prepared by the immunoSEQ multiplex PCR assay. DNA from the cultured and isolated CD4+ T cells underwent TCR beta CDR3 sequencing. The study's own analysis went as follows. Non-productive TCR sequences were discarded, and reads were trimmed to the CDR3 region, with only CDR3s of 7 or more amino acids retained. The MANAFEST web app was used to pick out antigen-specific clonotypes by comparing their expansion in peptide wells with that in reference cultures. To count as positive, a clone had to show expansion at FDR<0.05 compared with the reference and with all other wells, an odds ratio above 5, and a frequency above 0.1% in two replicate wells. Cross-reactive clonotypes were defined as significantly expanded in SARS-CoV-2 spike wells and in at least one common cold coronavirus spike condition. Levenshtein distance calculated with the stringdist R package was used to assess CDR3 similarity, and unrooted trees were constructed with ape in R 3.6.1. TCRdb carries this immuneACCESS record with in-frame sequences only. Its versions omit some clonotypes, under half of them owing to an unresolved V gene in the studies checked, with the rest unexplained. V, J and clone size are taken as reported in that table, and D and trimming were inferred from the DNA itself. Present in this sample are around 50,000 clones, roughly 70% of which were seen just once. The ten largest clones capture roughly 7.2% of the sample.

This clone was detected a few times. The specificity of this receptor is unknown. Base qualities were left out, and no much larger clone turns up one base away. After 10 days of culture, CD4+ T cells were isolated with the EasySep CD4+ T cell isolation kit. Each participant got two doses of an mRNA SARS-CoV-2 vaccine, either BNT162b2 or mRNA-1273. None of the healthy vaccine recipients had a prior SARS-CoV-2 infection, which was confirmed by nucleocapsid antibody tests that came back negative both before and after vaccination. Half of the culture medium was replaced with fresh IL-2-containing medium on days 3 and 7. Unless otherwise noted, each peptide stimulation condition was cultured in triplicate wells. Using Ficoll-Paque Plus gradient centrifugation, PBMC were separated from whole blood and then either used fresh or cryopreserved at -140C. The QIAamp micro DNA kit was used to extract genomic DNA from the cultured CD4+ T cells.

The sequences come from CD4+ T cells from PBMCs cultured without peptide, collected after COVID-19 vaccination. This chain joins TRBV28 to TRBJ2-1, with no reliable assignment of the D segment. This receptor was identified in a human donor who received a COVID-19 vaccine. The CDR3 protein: CASSLWSGEQFF. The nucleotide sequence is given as TGTGCCAGCAGCCTTTGGTCCGGTGAGCAGTTCTTC. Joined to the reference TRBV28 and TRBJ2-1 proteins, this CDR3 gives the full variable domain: DVKVTQSSRYLVKRTGEKVFLECVQDMDHENMFWYRQDPGLGLRLIYFSYDVKMKEKGDIPEGYSVSREKKERFSLILESASTNQTSMYLCASSLWSGEQFFGPGTRLTVL.